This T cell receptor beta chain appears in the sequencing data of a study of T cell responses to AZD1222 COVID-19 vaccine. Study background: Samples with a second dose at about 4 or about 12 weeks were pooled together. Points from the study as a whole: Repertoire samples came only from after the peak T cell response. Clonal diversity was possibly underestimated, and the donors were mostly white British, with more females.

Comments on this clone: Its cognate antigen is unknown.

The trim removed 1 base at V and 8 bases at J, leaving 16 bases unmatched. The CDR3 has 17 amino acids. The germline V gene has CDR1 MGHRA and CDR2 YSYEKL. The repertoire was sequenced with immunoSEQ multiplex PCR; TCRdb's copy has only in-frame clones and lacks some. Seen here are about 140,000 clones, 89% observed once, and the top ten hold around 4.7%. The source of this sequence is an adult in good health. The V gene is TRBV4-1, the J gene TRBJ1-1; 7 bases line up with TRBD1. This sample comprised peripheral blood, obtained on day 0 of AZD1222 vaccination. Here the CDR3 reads CASSQVFIQGVTREAFF. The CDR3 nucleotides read TGCGCCAGCAGCCAAGTCTTCATCCAGGGGGTGACCCGCGAAGCTTTCTTT.